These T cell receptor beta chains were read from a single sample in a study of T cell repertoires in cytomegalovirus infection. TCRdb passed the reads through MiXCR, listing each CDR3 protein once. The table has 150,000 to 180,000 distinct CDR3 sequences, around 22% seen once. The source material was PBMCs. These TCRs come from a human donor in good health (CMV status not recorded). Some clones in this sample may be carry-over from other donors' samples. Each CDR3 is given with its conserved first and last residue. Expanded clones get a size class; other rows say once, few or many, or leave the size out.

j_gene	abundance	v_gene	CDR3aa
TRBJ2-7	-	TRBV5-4	CASSFRDRNEQYF
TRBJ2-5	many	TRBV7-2	CASSFRTDFQETQYF
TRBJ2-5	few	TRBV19	CATRGINQETQYF
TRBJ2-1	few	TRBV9	CASSVGLTSGYNEQFF
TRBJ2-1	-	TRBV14	CASSLTDSYNEQFF
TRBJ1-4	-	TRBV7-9	CASRSGSDEKLFF
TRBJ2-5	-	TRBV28	CATQGRETQYF
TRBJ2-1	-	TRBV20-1	CSARASGSIYEQFF
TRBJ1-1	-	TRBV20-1	CSAIRQSNTEAFF
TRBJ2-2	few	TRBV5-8	CASGQGQGSTGELFF
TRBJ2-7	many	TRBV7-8	CASSRQGSYEQYF
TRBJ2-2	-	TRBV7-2	CASRLGGYTGELFF
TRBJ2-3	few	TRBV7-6	CASSLDWGVSDTQYF
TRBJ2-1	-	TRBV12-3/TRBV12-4	CASSFGTSGVPLYNEQFF
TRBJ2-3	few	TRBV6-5	CASSYRLGMGETQYF
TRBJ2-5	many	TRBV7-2	CASSLAQGGVETQYF
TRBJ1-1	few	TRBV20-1	CSASLGGSNTEAFF
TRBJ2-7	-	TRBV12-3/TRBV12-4	CASSVPGLNEQYF
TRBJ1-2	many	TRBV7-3	CASSPNAGRGLGYGYTF